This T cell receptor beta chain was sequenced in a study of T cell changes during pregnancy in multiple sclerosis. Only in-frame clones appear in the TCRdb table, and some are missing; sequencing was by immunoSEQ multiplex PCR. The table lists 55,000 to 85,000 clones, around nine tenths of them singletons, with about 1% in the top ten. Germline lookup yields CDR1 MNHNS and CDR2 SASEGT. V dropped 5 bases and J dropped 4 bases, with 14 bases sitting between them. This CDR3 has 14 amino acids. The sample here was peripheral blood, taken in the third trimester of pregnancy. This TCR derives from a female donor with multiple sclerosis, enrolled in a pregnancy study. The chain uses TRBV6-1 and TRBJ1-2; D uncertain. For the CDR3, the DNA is TGTGCCAGCAGTCCTTCTGGAGGTATCTATGGCTACACCTTC. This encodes CASSPSGGIYGYTF.